Following are 22 T cell receptor beta chains from one sample sequenced in a study of T cell repertoires in cytomegalovirus infection. MiXCR, applied by TCRdb to the reads, yields one record per CDR3 protein. Among about 440,000 distinct CDR3 sequences listed, roughly 30% were seen once. The specimen was PBMCs. All receptors derive from a human donor in good health (CMV status not recorded). Some clones in this sample may be carry-over from other donors' samples.

The V and J genes are TRBV9 and TRBJ2-5; no reliable D call. Germline V gene lookup returns CDR1 SGDLS and CDR2 YYNGEE. V shed 4 bases and J shed 0 bases, with 10 bases lying between them. The CDR3 length is 14 residues. This chain's CDR3 is CASSPPEDQETQYF. The CDR3 region has the DNA TGTGCCAGCAGCCCCCCAGAAGACCAAGAGACCCAGTACTTC.

The rearrangement joins TRBV6-6 to TRBJ2-5; no definite D call. The CDR3 is made up of 14 amino acids. Trimming removed 5 bases at V and 2 bases at J, with 12 bases between. Germline lookup yields CDR1 MNHNY and CDR2 SVGAGI (reference sequence). The CDR3 loop reads CASSHRTDQETQYF. The DNA for the CDR3 is TGTGCCAGCAGTCACCGGACCGATCAAGAGACCCAGTACTTC.

This chain uses TRBV3-1 with TRBJ1-5; 7 bases line up with TRBD1. Germline-derived CDR1 and CDR2 are LGHDT and YNNKEL (reference sequence). This CDR3 has 15 residues. The V gene end was trimmed by 4 bases and the J gene end by 7 bases; junction bases not matched to a gene: 10. The DNA of the CDR3 is TGTGCCAGCAGCCGGGCGACAGGGCCGGGGCAGCCCCAGCATTTT. Amino acid sequence: CASSRATGPGQPQHF.

This clonotype was seen more than once but under ten times. The genes are TRBV19 and TRBJ2-7; D perhaps matches TRBD2 (6 bases). Germline lookup yields CDR1 LNHDA and CDR2 SQIVND (reference sequence). Trimming shortened V by 3 bases and J by 1 base, and 13 bases separated the two germline ends. CDR3 length equals 15 residues. The CDR3 bases are TGTGCCAGTAGTATCGGAGGGTGGGCATCCTACGAGCAGTACTTC. Translating gives CASSIGGWASYEQYF.

The rearrangement uses TRBV7-6 and TRBJ1-2; TRBD1 agrees at 7 bases. Looked up from germline, CDR1 is SGHVS and CDR2 is FNYEAQ. CDR3 length: 15 residues. After removal of 5 bases from V and 7 bases from J, the junction contained 13 bases not matched to a gene. CDR3 sequence: CASSPAWEGAIGYTF. Here the CDR3 DNA reads TGTGCCAGCAGCCCCGCGTGGGAGGGGGCGATTGGCTACACCTTC.

V gene TRBV6-2 or TRBV6-3 combines with J gene TRBJ1-5; TRBD1 matches 9 bases. Trimming cost V 11 bases and J 1 base; bases outside gene matches: 12. Germline V CDR1 and CDR2: MNHEY, SVGEGT. The CDR3 totals 16 residues. In DNA, the CDR3 is TGTGCCCGCAAAACCGTACAGGGGGCCAGCAATCAGCCCCAGCATTTT. It encodes CARKTVQGASNQPQHF.

DNA for the CDR3: TGCGCCAGCAGCCGGAGCTTTAGGGGGGTCACCGGGGAGCTGTTTTTT. Encoded protein: CASSRSFRGVTGELFF. V usage is TRBV4-3 and J usage is TRBJ2-2; D is possibly TRBD1 or TRBD2 (6 bases each). The V gene lost 4 bases and the J gene lost 4 bases, with 16 bases spanning the gap. Germline lookup yields CDR1 LGHNA and CDR2 YSLEER. The CDR3 runs to 16 residues.

V is TRBV4-2 and J is TRBJ2-5; 10 bases align to TRBD1. Germline V gives CDR1 LGHNA, CDR2 YNFKEQ. This CDR3 is 14 amino acids long. V shed 7 bases and J 4 bases; nucleotides not matched to a gene: 6. The CDR3 nucleotides are TGTGCCAGCAATAGACAGGGGGCAGGAGAGACCCAGTACTTC. Residues: CASNRQGAGETQYF.

Concerning this clonotype itself: This may arise from a read error, as a much more abundant clone is one base away. No conserved phenylalanine or tryptophan ends this CDR3, so it is likely a read error. The chain recombines TRBV7-9 with TRBJ2-7; perhaps TRBD2 as D (5 bases). The CDR3 consists of 15 residues. The germline V gene encodes CDR1 SEHNR and CDR2 FQNEAQ (reference sequence). The V end was cut by 1 base, the J end by 2 bases, with 12 bases between. The CDR3 sequence is CASSLDRGVTYEQYL. CDR3 in DNA: TGTGCCAGCAGCTTAGATCGGGGAGTCACCTACGAGCAGTACTTA.

This clonotype was detected only a few times. The V and J genes are TRBV2 and TRBJ2-3, with TRBD2 matching 10 bases. J lost 7 bases, V lost 3 bases, and 16 bases had no gene match. The CDR3 has 18 amino acids. Germline CDR1 and CDR2: SNHLY and FYNNEI. DNA of the CDR3: TGTGCCAGCAGTGACCCGGGACTAGCGACGAGGCAACCTAATACGCAGTATTTT. Amino acids: CASSDPGLATRQPNTQYF.

To note about this clonotype: This likely comes from a read error, as the CDR3 has no conserved phenylalanine or tryptophan at its end. The chain recombines TRBV7-8 with TRBJ1-5; tentatively, D is TRBD1 (5 bases). This CDR3 is 15 amino acids long. The V end lost 5 bases, the J end lost 0 bases, and 11 bases lay between the germline ends. The germline CDR1 and CDR2 sequences are SGHVS and FQNEAQ. The CDR3 region has the DNA TGTGCCAGCAGCAGAACAGGAAATAGCAATCAGCCCCAGCATTCT. Translating gives CASSRTGNSNQPQHS.

The chain is built from TRBV29-1 and TRBJ1-2, with D possibly TRBD1 on 6 matching bases. Trimming removed 4 bases at V and 3 bases at J, with 9 bases between. The CDR3 has 12 amino acids. CDR1 and CDR2 from the germline V gene are SQVTM and ANQGSEA. The CDR3 coding sequence is TGCAGCGTTGCCCGACAGGACTATGGCTACACCTTC. Amino acid sequence: CSVARQDYGYTF.

The chain combines TRBV6-5 with TRBJ1-2; the D gene is possibly TRBD1 (6 bases). The germline CDR1 and CDR2 sequences are MNHEY and SVGAGI. The CDR3 covers 13 residues. The ends were cut back, 4 bases at V and 8 bases at J, with 14 bases in the middle. CDR3 nucleotides: TGTGCCAGCAGTTGGACCAAGGGGGAAGGCTACACCTTC. Translating it yields CASSWTKGEGYTF.

J is TRBJ2-7 and V is TRBV4-1; maybe TRBD2 (5 bases). The ends were cut back, 3 bases at V and 4 bases at J, with 13 bases in the middle. This CDR3 contains 14 residues. Germline V gives CDR1 MGHRA, CDR2 YSYEKL. CDR3 region: CASSHTTGEYEQYF. The CDR3 DNA sequence: TGCGCCAGCAGCCATACTACCGGGGAGTACGAGCAGTACTTC.

This clonotype has at least ten counts. CDR3 in amino acids: CASSRVGGASGTDTQYF. CDR3 in DNA: TGTGCCAGCAGCAGGGTAGGGGGAGCCTCGGGCACAGATACGCAGTATTTT. This chain links TRBV7-2 with TRBJ2-3; weak D call: TRBD1 (6 bases). V dropped 5 bases and J dropped 1 base, with 19 bases sitting between them. The CDR3 length is 17 residues. The V gene's germline CDR1 is SGHTA and CDR2 FQGNSA.

The chain recombines TRBV5-4 with TRBJ2-1; unclear D gene. Germline assignment: CDR1 SGHNT and CDR2 YYREEE (reference sequence). This CDR3 comprises 15 residues. Trimming cost V 0 bases and J 6 bases, with 13 bases left between them. In DNA form, the CDR3 reads TGTGCCAGCAGCTTGGCACGGGTCCTGGGCAATGAGCAGTTCTTC. Its translation: CASSLARVLGNEQFF.

About this clonotype itself: The junction departs from germline at one end; a sequencing error may be responsible. The gene calls are TRBV5-6 and TRBJ2-5; 9 positions agree with TRBD1. CDR1 and CDR2 from the germline V gene are SGHDT and YYEEEE. The CDR3 runs to 15 residues. DNA for the CDR3: TGTGCCAGAAGCTTTATGACAGGGGGAGAAGAGACCAAGTACTTC. Protein sequence: CARSFMTGGEETKYF.

V is TRBV7-4 and J is TRBJ1-4; D remains unclear. The CDR3 spans 14 residues. The germline V gene encodes CDR1 SGHVT and CDR2 SQSDAQ. V lost 4 bases and J lost 11, with 17 bases in between. This CDR3 is CASSSSTIRDKLFF. The CDR3 region has the DNA TGTGCCAGCAGCTCCTCAACAATACGGGATAAACTGTTTTTT.

This clonotype was seen only once. This sequence may be a read error, since a much larger clone differs from it by one base. V is TRBV7-2 and J is TRBJ2-7, with TRBD2 identical over 8 bases. Germline lookup yields CDR1 SGHTA and CDR2 FQGNSA. With 1 base clipped from V and 13 bases from J, the junction kept 9 bases outside the gene matches. The CDR3 extends over 13 amino acids. This CDR3 reads CASSLGSGEGQYF. The CDR3 region has the DNA TGTGCCAGCAGCTTAGGTAGCGGGGAGGGTCAATACTTC.

The chain employs TRBV12-3 or TRBV12-4 and TRBJ1-1, with a tentative D call TRBD1 (5 bases). The germline V and J ends were trimmed by 4 bases and 1 base, with 7 bases remaining between them. This CDR3 spans 13 amino acids. In nucleotides, the CDR3 is TGTGCCAGCAGTTGGGACCCGAACACTGAAGCTTTCTTT. Translating it yields CASSWDPNTEAFF.

The chain couples TRBV11-2 to TRBJ2-3; 9 bases are shared with TRBD1. Losses at the gene ends were 8 bases for V and 6 bases for J; bases not matched to a gene: 6. The V gene's germline CDR1 is SGHAT and CDR2 FQNNGV. CDR3 length: 13 residues. CDR3 loop: CASFTGGMDTQYF. In nucleotides, the CDR3 is TGTGCCAGCTTCACAGGGGGCATGGATACGCAGTATTTT.

This chain uses TRBV28 with TRBJ1-4; 9 nucleotides match TRBD1. There are 15 residues in the CDR3. Germline CDR1 reads MDHEN; CDR2 reads SYDVKM. The junction had 6 bases not matched to a gene; V was cut back by 3 bases and J by 7 bases. Written as DNA, the CDR3 is TGTGCCAGCAGTTTGTCACAGGGGGCGTTTGAAAAACTGTTTTTT. This sequence encodes CASSLSQGAFEKLFF.